One sample yielded the 30 T cell receptor beta chains listed below, sequenced in a study of T cell repertoires in cytomegalovirus infection. MiXCR, applied by TCRdb to the reads, yields one record per CDR3 protein. The profile shows hundreds of thousands of distinct CDR3 sequences, roughly 46% of them singletons. These receptors' targets are unknown. Sample: cultured PBMCs, taken from culture after CMV antigen stimulation. The receptors come from a human donor in good health (CMV status not recorded). Some clones in this sample may be carry-over from other donors' samples.

The chain couples TRBV19 to TRBJ1-5, with 8 bases identical to TRBD1. The CDR3 spans 18 residues. V shed 7 bases and J 0 bases; nucleotides not matched to a gene: 14. Per germline, CDR1 LNHDA and CDR2 SQIVND (reference sequence). CDR3 DNA sequence: TGTGCCAGTAAATCCGACAGGGGAGCAACATATAGCAATCAGCCCCAGCATTTT. It specifies CASKSDRGATYSNQPQHF.

Only a few counts were recorded for this clonotype. This chain links TRBV11-2 with TRBJ2-5; a possible D gene is TRBD2 (6 bases). Trimming stripped 6 bases from V and 5 bases from J, with 19 bases between. The germline V gene encodes CDR1 SGHAT and CDR2 FQNNGV. This CDR3 is built from 15 residues. The CDR3, as DNA: TGTGCCAGCAGAACACCGGGACTCCTCGCGGAGACCCAGTACTTC. It translates to CASRTPGLLAETQYF.

V usage is TRBV6-1 and J usage is TRBJ2-3, with no clear D. In germline, CDR1 is MNHNS, CDR2 SASEGT. Trimming took off 6 bases at V and 2 bases at J, with 15 bases between the two ends. The length of the CDR3 is 15 residues. The CDR3 DNA reads as TGTGCCAGCAGCCCCTTAAGCGTACCCACAGATACGCAGTATTTT. Its translation: CASSPLSVPTDTQYF.

The V call is TRBV7-8, the J call TRBJ2-1, with a weak D call TRBD1 (6 bases). Trimming pared 1 base from V and 2 bases from J, leaving 9 bases between. There are 15 residues in the CDR3. Per germline, CDR1 SGHVS and CDR2 FQNEAQ. The CDR3 DNA is TGTGCCAGCAGCTTAGGACAGGCGGCCTACAATGAGCAGTTCTTC. It encodes CASSLGQAAYNEQFF.

This clonotype was seen at least ten times. J is TRBJ2-4 and V is TRBV7-2, with D maybe TRBD1 (6 bases). This CDR3 has 16 residues. The V gene's germline CDR1 is SGHTA and CDR2 FQGNSA. The germline V and J ends were trimmed by 5 bases and 0 bases, with 14 bases remaining between them. CDR3 sequence reads: CASSQRTVLAKNIQYF. The CDR3, as DNA: TGTGCCAGCAGCCAGCGGACAGTGCTAGCCAAAAACATTCAGTACTTC.

The V and J genes are TRBV5-1 and TRBJ1-2, with D maybe TRBD1 (5 bases). Germline values: CDR1 SGHRS, CDR2 YFSETQ. The V and J ends lost 0 bases and 5 bases respectively, with 14 bases between them. CDR3 length: 15 amino acids. Here the CDR3 reads CASSLESTARYGYTF. The CDR3 DNA sequence: TGCGCCAGCAGCTTGGAGTCGACAGCCCGGTATGGCTACACCTTC.

This clonotype was observed at least ten times. The rearrangement joins TRBV7-2 to TRBJ2-3, with D possibly TRBD2 on 5 matching bases. There are 16 residues in the CDR3. V was pared by 5 bases and J by 2 bases, with 17 bases between. Per the germline V gene, CDR1 is SGHTA and CDR2 is FQGNSA. Here the CDR3 reads CASSDAGIGHTDTQYF. The CDR3 DNA sequence: TGTGCCAGCAGCGATGCCGGGATAGGTCACACAGATACGCAGTATTTT.

This clonotype has just a few counts. This sequence joins TRBV7-6 and TRBJ2-5; D is unclear. The CDR3 runs 12 residues. Trimming left V 0 bases short and J 8 bases short, with 7 bases between. Germline loops: CDR1 SGHVS, CDR2 FNYEAQ. Here the CDR3 DNA reads TGTGCCAGCAGCTTAGCTGGCGCTACCCAGTACTTC. Its translation: CASSLAGATQYF.

This clonotype was found a few times. This chain joins TRBV20-1 and TRBJ2-1, with 8 bases aligning to TRBD1. CDR1 is DFQATT, CDR2 SNEGSKA, per germline (reference sequence). The trim removed 2 bases at V and 1 base at J, leaving 7 bases unmatched. The CDR3 covers 16 residues. CDR3 coding DNA: TGCAGTGCTAGATCTCAGGACAGGGATTCCTACAATGAGCAGTTCTTC. Translating it yields CSARSQDRDSYNEQFF.

V usage is TRBV7-2 and J usage is TRBJ2-5; the D is unclear. Trimming stripped 5 bases from V and 5 bases from J, with 12 bases between. CDR1 SGHTA and CDR2 FQGNSA come from the germline V gene. The CDR3 runs to 13 residues. DNA of the CDR3: TGTGCCAGCAGCCACCGCCGGGCGGAGACCCAGTACTTC. Protein sequence: CASSHRRAETQYF. The complete variable domain, with remaining parts taken from reference TRBV7-2 and TRBJ2-5, reads GAGVSQSPSNKVTEKGKDVELRCDPISGHTALYWYRQSLGQGLEFLIYFQGNSAPDKSGLPSDRFSAERTGGSVSTLTIQRTQQEDSAVYLCASSHRRAETQYFGPGTRLLVL.

The chain has TRBV28 and TRBJ1-3; no definite D call. The V gene's germline CDR1 is MDHEN and CDR2 SYDVKM. Trimming took off 3 bases at V and 0 bases at J, with 12 bases between the two ends. This CDR3 is built from 16 residues. CDR3 sequence reads: CASSFSASSSGNTIYF. Here the CDR3 DNA reads TGTGCCAGCAGTTTCTCGGCGTCGAGCTCTGGAAACACCATATATTTT.

The chain uses TRBV7-8 and TRBJ1-2, with 7 bases identical to TRBD1. Losses at the gene ends were 4 bases for V and 6 bases for J; bases not matched to a gene: 5. The CDR3 is made up of 13 amino acids. Germline V CDR1 and CDR2: SGHVS, FQNEAQ. CDR3 coding DNA: TGTGCCAGCAGCTCGTACAGGGGACATGGCTACACCTTC. Its protein product is CASSSYRGHGYTF.

At least ten counts were recorded for this clonotype. V gene TRBV7-2 combines with J gene TRBJ2-2; 7 bases are a match to TRBD1. Germline CDR1 reads SGHTA; CDR2 reads FQGNSA. Trimming removed 4 bases from V and 4 bases from J; junction bases left unmatched: 3. The CDR3 spans 14 residues. This chain's CDR3 is CASSSGTATGELFF. Here the CDR3 DNA reads TGTGCCAGCAGCTCCGGGACAGCCACCGGGGAGCTGTTTTTT.

Only a few counts were recorded for this clonotype. This chain uses TRBV20-1 with TRBJ2-5; the match to TRBD1 covers 7 bases. This CDR3 region has 15 residues. Germline CDR1 DFQATT, CDR2 SNEGSKA (reference sequence). With 5 bases clipped from V and 0 bases from J, the junction kept 9 bases outside the gene matches. DNA for the CDR3: TGCAGTGCTTTCCGGGACAGCACGTACCAAGAGACCCAGTACTTC. Translating it yields CSAFRDSTYQETQYF.

The genes are TRBV15 and TRBJ2-3; D perhaps matches TRBD2 (5 bases). The V end lost 4 bases, the J end lost 7 bases, and 6 bases lay between the germline ends. Germline assignment: CDR1 LNHNV and CDR2 YYDKDF (reference sequence). The CDR3 is 11 amino acids. CDR3 DNA: TGTGCCACCAGCACCGGGAATACGCAGTATTTT. The encoded protein is CATSTGNTQYF.

As for this clonotype: A read error may produce the germline difference seen at one junction end. The V and J genes are TRBV4-1 and TRBJ2-4, with D possibly called TRBD1 or TRBD2 (6 bases each). Germline V gene sequence: CDR1 MGHRA, CDR2 YSYEKL. The CDR3 has 16 residues. The DNA for the CDR3 is TGTGCCAGCAGCCAGTTCCCCAGGGGAGGCAAAAACATTCAGTACTTC. Encoded protein: CASSQFPRGGKNIQYF.

This clonotype showed up just a few times. This chain uses TRBV2 with TRBJ2-1; weak D call: TRBD1 (5 bases). The V and J ends lost 3 bases and 1 base respectively, with 13 bases between them. CDR3 size: 16 residues. The germline V gene encodes CDR1 SNHLY and CDR2 FYNNEI. CDR3 in DNA: TGTGCCAGCAGTGATCCTACAGGTTATTCCTACAATGAGCAGTTCTTC. This translates into CASSDPTGYSYNEQFF.

The chain is built from TRBV27 and TRBJ2-5, with TRBD1 matching over 8 bases. The junction had 4 bases not matched to a gene; V was cut back by 3 bases and J by 4 bases. This CDR3 has 14 amino acids. Per germline, CDR1 MNHEY and CDR2 SMNVEV (reference sequence). The CDR3 loop reads CASSFRRGLETQYF. Written as DNA, the CDR3 is TGTGCCAGCAGTTTTCGCAGGGGGCTAGAGACCCAGTACTTC.

The chain joins TRBV7-2 to TRBJ2-1; the D is unclear. The CDR3 totals 16 residues. CDR1 SGHTA and CDR2 FQGNSA come from the germline V gene. Trimming cost V 4 bases and J 0 bases, with 13 bases left between them. The CDR3 DNA reads TGTGCCAGCAGCTGGGCCCCGCAACCCTCCTACAATGAGCAGTTCTTC. This translates into CASSWAPQPSYNEQFF.

Only a few counts were recorded for this clonotype. The chain links TRBV27 to TRBJ2-2; tentative D call: TRBD1 (6 bases). Between the trimmed V and J ends, which lost 3 bases and 5 bases, there was a span of 10 bases. The CDR3 covers 14 residues. In germline, CDR1 is MNHEY, CDR2 SMNVEV (reference sequence). CDR3 DNA sequence: TGTGCCAGCAGTTTGTTCCAGGGGACCGGGGAGCTGTTTTTT. Translated, it gives CASSLFQGTGELFF.

This clonotype was seen a handful of times. The chain couples TRBV19 to TRBJ1-2; a possible D gene is TRBD1 (5 bases). Germline-derived CDR1 and CDR2 are LNHDA and SQIVND (reference sequence). CDR3 length: 15 residues. Trimming stripped 9 bases from V and 1 base from J, with 18 bases between. CDR3 protein: CASRLGHQLNYGYTF. The CDR3 DNA is TGTGCCAGCAGACTTGGACACCAGCTTAACTATGGCTACACCTTC.

V gene TRBV7-9 combines with J gene TRBJ2-7; D tentatively fits TRBD1 or TRBD2 (5 bases each). The V gene's germline CDR1 is SEHNR and CDR2 FQNEAQ (reference sequence). The V end was cut by 4 bases, the J end by 1 base, with 11 bases between. This CDR3 has 14 residues. The CDR3, as DNA: TGTGCCAGCAGCTCAGCCGGGGCGTCCTACGAGCAGTACTTC. This encodes CASSSAGASYEQYF.

This chain links TRBV7-9 with TRBJ1-4; 7 bases agree with TRBD1. V shed 5 bases and J 3 bases; nucleotides not matched to a gene: 3. Germline V CDR1 and CDR2: SEHNR, FQNEAQ (reference sequence). CDR3 size: 14 residues. The CDR3 region has the DNA TGTGCCAGCAGCAACAGGGGTTCTAATGAAAAACTGTTTTTT. It codes for CASSNRGSNEKLFF.

The chain links TRBV20-1 to TRBJ2-7, with D perhaps matching TRBD2 (5 bases). This CDR3 region has 16 residues. The V end lost 2 bases, the J end lost 0 bases, and 17 bases lay between the germline ends. Germline CDR1 reads DFQATT; CDR2 reads SNEGSKA (reference sequence). The CDR3 spells CSARPGWSGSSYEQYF. DNA of the CDR3: TGCAGTGCTAGACCCGGTTGGAGCGGAAGCTCCTACGAGCAGTACTTC.

The V call is TRBV20-1, the J call TRBJ2-2, with 10 positions matching TRBD2. The CDR3 runs 13 residues. Germline loops: CDR1 DFQATT, CDR2 SNEGSKA (reference sequence). V trimming: 2 bases; J trimming: 6 bases; junction bases outside the gene matches: 0. In DNA, the CDR3 is TGCAGTGCTAGACTAGCGGGGGCCGGGGAGCTGTTTTTT. Amino acid sequence: CSARLAGAGELFF.

The chain carries TRBV20-1 and TRBJ2-5; D tentatively reads TRBD1 or TRBD2 (5 bases each). CDR3 length: 13 amino acids. V lost 3 bases, J lost 4 bases, and 12 bases lay in between. Germline lookup yields CDR1 DFQATT and CDR2 SNEGSKA (reference sequence). The CDR3 sequence: CSASMPGAETQYF. Written as DNA, the CDR3 is TGCAGTGCTAGTATGCCCGGGGCAGAGACCCAGTACTTC.

The chain uses TRBV7-6 and TRBJ2-1; no definite D call. The germline V gene has CDR1 SGHVS and CDR2 FNYEAQ. The CDR3 runs 12 residues. V was clipped by 8 bases and J by 9 bases, with 14 bases between them. DNA of the CDR3: TGTGCCAGCTTCAGTTTGGTTAGTGAGCAGTTCTTC. Translation gives CASFSLVSEQFF.

This clonotype occurred many times. The CDR3 nucleotides read TGTGCCAGCAGCTTAGATCGGGGTGCTGAAGCTTTCTTT. Its protein product is CASSLDRGAEAFF. J is TRBJ1-1 and V is TRBV7-8, with D uncertain. V dropped 1 base and J dropped 6 bases, with 9 bases sitting between them. Germline V gene sequence: CDR1 SGHVS, CDR2 FQNEAQ. The CDR3 consists of 13 residues.

CDR3 sequence reads: CASRRDRGQEAQYF. The DNA of the CDR3 is TGTGCCAGCAGACGGGACAGGGGGCAGGAGGCGCAGTATTTT. This rearrangement joins TRBV6-1 to TRBJ2-3; 12 nucleotides agree with TRBD1. The CDR3 length is 14 residues. The germline gives CDR1 MNHNS, CDR2 SASEGT. With 6 bases clipped from V and 10 bases from J, the junction kept 8 bases outside the gene matches.

This clonotype was counted ten times or more. The CDR3 DNA reads as TGTGCCAGCAGCTCATGGCCGGTTAACTATGGCTACACCTTC. This encodes CASSSWPVNYGYTF. The chain is built from TRBV7-2 and TRBJ1-2, with D uncertain. Germline V gives CDR1 SGHTA, CDR2 FQGNSA. This CDR3 region has 14 residues. V was clipped by 4 bases and J by 1 base, with 10 bases between them.